These 5 T cell receptor beta chains came from one sample sequenced in a study of blood T cell repertoires in COVID-19. Produced via immunoSEQ multiplex PCR; TCRdb's table is partial and in-frame only. Among 95,000 to 150,000 clones listed, 84% were seen once. Sequenced input: PBMCs or T cells enriched from blood (not recorded which). Receptors originate from a woman under 40 who had recovered from COVID-19.

The chain's CDR3 is CASSPRRWDRANYGYTF. DNA for the CDR3: TGTGCCAGCAGCCCCCGGAGGTGGGACAGGGCTAACTATGGCTACACCTTC. This chain uses TRBV13 with TRBJ1-2; 9 nucleotides agree with TRBD1. The junction had 10 bases not matched to a gene; V was cut back by 5 bases and J by 0 bases. Germline V gene data show CDR1 as PRHDT and CDR2 as FYEKMQ (reference sequence). The CDR3 runs to 17 residues.

V and J are TRBV29-1 and TRBJ1-2; D perhaps matches TRBD1 (5 bases). The CDR3 totals 12 residues. V gave up 7 bases and J gave up 0 bases, with 9 bases separating them. CDR1 SQVTM and CDR2 ANQGSEA come from the germline V gene. CDR3 in DNA: TGCAGCGCCGGGGGGGCTAACTATGGCTACACCTTC. It yields the protein CSAGGANYGYTF.

The rearrangement joins TRBV24-1 to TRBJ2-1; D is perhaps TRBD2 (6 bases). Trimming took 2 bases from V and 9 from J, leaving 19 bases between them. The CDR3 has 16 residues. Germline CDR1 is KGHDR and CDR2 is SFDVKD. The CDR3 DNA is TGTGCCACCAGTGATTCTCGAGGCGGAGGGCTGCGTGAGCAGTTCTTC. As protein: CATSDSRGGGLREQFF.

The chain uses TRBV5-1 and TRBJ2-1; maybe TRBD2 (6 bases). Germline CDR1 reads SGHRS; CDR2 reads YFSETQ. The V end was cut by 0 bases, the J end by 1 base, with 8 bases between. CDR3 length equals 15 residues. The CDR3 protein is CASSLEGGSYNEQFF. The CDR3 bases are TGCGCCAGCAGCTTGGAGGGAGGATCCTACAATGAGCAGTTCTTC.

In its sample, this clone was seen once. No conserved phenylalanine or tryptophan is present at the end of the CDR3, so a read error is the likely explanation. The DNA is omitted, as the CDR3 cannot be located on it reliably, and the CDR3 follows TCRdb's listing. This sequence joins TRBV19 and TRBJ1-6; the table calls TRBD1, which could not be checked here. The CDR3 has 12 residues if both end residues are counted. Per the germline V gene, CDR1 is LNHDA and CDR2 is SQIVND (reference sequence). The CDR3 sequence is CASSIRHFTPPL.